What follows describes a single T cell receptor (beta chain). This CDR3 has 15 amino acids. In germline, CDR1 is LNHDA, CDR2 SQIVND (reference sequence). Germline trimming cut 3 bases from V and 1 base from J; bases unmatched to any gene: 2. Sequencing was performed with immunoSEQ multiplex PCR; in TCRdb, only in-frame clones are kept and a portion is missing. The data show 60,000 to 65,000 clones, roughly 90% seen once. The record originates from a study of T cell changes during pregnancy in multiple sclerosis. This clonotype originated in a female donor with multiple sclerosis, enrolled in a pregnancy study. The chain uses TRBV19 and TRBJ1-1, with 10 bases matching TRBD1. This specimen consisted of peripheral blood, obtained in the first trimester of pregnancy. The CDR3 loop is CASSIGDRGNTEAFF. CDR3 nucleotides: TGTGCCAGTAGTATTGGGGACAGGGGGAACACTGAAGCTTTCTTT.